A selection of T cell receptor beta chains follows, all from one sample in a study of blood T cell repertoires in COVID-19. Using immunoSEQ multiplex PCR, the repertoire was profiled, and TCRdb retains in-frame clones only, with some absent. The table has 300,000 to 450,000 clones, approximately 90% seen once. The specimen sequenced was peripheral blood. These receptors all stem from a woman in her sixties with COVID-19, enrolled during active disease. Each CDR3 is given without its conserved first and last residue. Each record gives: CDR3 protein, D gene, CDR3 length, V gene. The D gene is left open where the match is weak.

ASSPRQGALAEAF | TRBD1 | 13 | TRBV7-7
ASKGAGGHEQY | TRBD1 | 11 | TRBV6-5
ASSLQGGANTGELF | TRBD1 | 14 | TRBV7-3
SVGGQMYTEAF | TRBD1 | 11 | TRBV29-1
ARSWTVSSLLYNSPLH | NA | 16 | TRBV7-5
AWAGPINTEAF | NA | 11 | TRBV30
ASSLAGGSRYEQY | TRBD2 | 13 | TRBV3-1/TRBV3-2
ASSLWGQGAYGYT | TRBD1 | 13 | TRBV27
ASSPGQGMNTEAF | TRBD1 | 13 | TRBV7-6
ASSDTGGVSNTGELF | NA | 15 | TRBV28
AWDTGGVLRDGYT | TRBD1 | 13 | TRBV30
ATSQGQGDQPQH | TRBD1 | 12 | TRBV15
AWSGSGGNSPLH | TRBD1 | 12 | TRBV30
ASSQTGGREKLF | TRBD1 | 12 | TRBV4-1
ASSLGLAITYEQY | TRBD2 | 13 | TRBV4-1
ASSIHRGDSPLH | TRBD1 | 12 | TRBV6-5
ASSPIKHSNQPQH | NA | 13 | TRBV18
ASSYGSPWGEQF | NA | 12 | TRBV6-5
ASSERERGVYNEQF | TRBD2 | 14 | TRBV6-1
ASSPGPRQGFSYNEQF | TRBD1 | 16 | TRBV5-5